Shown below are 3 T cell receptor beta chains from a single sample sequenced in a study of blood T cell repertoires in COVID-19. Data came from immunoSEQ multiplex PCR; TCRdb stores just in-frame clones and leaves some out. In the table there are about 210,000 clones, 75% to 85% of which are singletons. Sequencing was done on a sample of peripheral blood. The receptors come from a woman in her seventies with COVID-19, enrolled during active disease.

The chain couples TRBV19 to TRBJ1-1; D not certain. CDR3 length: 14 amino acids. The V end lost 6 bases, the J end lost 0 bases, and 11 bases lay between the germline ends. Per germline, CDR1 LNHDA and CDR2 SQIVND (reference sequence). CDR3 coding DNA: TGTGCCAGTAGCTTCGGTACGGTGAACACTGAAGCTTTCTTT. Translating gives CASSFGTVNTEAFF.

This clone has a handful of counts. The genes are TRBV2 and TRBJ1-5; 7 bases are shared with TRBD1. Germline lookup yields CDR1 SNHLY and CDR2 FYNNEI. V dropped 5 bases and J dropped 11; count of bases not matched to a gene: 6. There are 12 residues in the CDR3. Here the CDR3 DNA reads TGTGCCAGCAGTATCGGACAGGCAGCCCAGCATTTT. This translates into CASSIGQAAQHF.

The rearrangement links TRBV4-1 to TRBJ2-5, with D possibly being TRBD2 (5 bases). With 2 bases removed from V and 1 base from J, the gap between germline ends came to 8 bases. This CDR3 spans 14 amino acids. Germline V CDR1 and CDR2: MGHRA, YSYEKL. In nucleotides, the CDR3 is TGCGCCAGCAGCCAACGGGGTACCCAAGAGACCCAGTACTTC. It specifies CASSQRGTQETQYF.